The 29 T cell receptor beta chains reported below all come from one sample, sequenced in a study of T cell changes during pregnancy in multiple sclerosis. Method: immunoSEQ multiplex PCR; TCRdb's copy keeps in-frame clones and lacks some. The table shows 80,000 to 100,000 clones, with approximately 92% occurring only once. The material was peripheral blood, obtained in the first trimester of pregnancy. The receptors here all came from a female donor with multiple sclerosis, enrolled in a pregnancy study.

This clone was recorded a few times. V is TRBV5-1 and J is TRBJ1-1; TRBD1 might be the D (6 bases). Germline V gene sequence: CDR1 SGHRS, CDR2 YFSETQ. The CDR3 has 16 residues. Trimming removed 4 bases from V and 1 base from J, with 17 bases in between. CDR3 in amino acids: CASSPTGQGSNTEAFF. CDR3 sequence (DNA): TGCGCCAGCAGCCCGACAGGCCAGGGGTCGAACACTGAAGCTTTCTTT.

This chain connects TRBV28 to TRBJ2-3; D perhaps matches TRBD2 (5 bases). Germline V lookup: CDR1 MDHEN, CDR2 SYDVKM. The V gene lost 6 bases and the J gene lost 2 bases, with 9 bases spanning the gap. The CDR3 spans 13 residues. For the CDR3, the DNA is TGTGCCAGCAGGGTACGGGACACAGATACGCAGTATTTT. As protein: CASRVRDTDTQYF.

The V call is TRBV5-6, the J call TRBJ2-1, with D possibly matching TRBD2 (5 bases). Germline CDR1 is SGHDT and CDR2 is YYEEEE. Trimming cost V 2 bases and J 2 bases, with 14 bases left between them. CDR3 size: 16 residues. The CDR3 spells CASSFRGVGTYNEQFF. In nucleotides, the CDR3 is TGTGCCAGCAGCTTTCGGGGTGTAGGCACCTACAATGAGCAGTTCTTC.

In nucleotides, the CDR3 is TGTGCCAGCAGCTTAATTGGCGGGGAATGGAATGAGCAGTTCTTC. Translating it yields CASSLIGGEWNEQFF. This chain connects TRBV7-3 to TRBJ2-1; TRBD2 is a possible D gene (6 bases). Per the germline V gene, CDR1 is SGHTA and CDR2 is FQGTGA. The CDR3 length is 15 residues. The V and J ends lost 1 base and 7 bases respectively, with 14 bases between them.

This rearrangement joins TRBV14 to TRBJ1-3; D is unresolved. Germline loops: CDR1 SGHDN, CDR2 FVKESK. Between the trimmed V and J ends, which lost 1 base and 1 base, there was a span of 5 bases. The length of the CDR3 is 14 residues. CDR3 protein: CASSQAGSGNTIYF. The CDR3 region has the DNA TGTGCCAGCAGCCAAGCAGGATCTGGAAACACCATATATTTT.

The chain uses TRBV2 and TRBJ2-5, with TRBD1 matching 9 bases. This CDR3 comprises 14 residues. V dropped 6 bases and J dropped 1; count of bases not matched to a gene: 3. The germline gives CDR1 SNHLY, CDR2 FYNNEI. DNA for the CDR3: TGTGCCAGCAGGAGGGACAGGGTCCAAGAGACCCAGTACTTC. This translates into CASRRDRVQETQYF.

The CDR3 DNA reads as TGTGCCAGCGGGAGGGACGCTTACGAGCAGTACTTC. This gives the protein CASGRDAYEQYF. The chain is built from TRBV28 and TRBJ2-7; 7 positions match TRBD2. The V and J ends lost 8 bases and 4 bases, in that order; junction bases with no gene match: 5. The CDR3 consists of 12 residues. CDR1 and CDR2 (germline): MDHEN, SYDVKM.

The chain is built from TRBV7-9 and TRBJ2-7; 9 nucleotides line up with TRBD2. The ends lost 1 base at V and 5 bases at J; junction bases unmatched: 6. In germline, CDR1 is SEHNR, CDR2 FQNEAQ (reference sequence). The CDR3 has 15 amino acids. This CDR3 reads CASSLVPSGINEQYF. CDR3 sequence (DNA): TGTGCCAGCAGCTTAGTCCCTAGCGGGATCAACGAGCAGTACTTC.

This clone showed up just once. CDR3 DNA sequence: TGTGCCAGCAGTCCCGGGACTAGCGGGAGCCTCTACAATGAGCAGTTCTTC. Translated: CASSPGTSGSLYNEQFF. The chain combines TRBV27 with TRBJ2-1; 14 nucleotides match TRBD2. The CDR3 has 17 residues. Germline V lookup: CDR1 MNHEY, CDR2 SMNVEV (reference sequence). After removal of 5 bases from V and 3 bases from J, the junction contained 6 bases not matched to a gene.

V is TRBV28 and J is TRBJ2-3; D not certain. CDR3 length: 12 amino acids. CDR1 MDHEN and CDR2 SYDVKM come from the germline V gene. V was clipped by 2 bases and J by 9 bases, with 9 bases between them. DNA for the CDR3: TGTGCCAGCAGTTTAGCCCCAGGCACGCAGTATTTT. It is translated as CASSLAPGTQYF.

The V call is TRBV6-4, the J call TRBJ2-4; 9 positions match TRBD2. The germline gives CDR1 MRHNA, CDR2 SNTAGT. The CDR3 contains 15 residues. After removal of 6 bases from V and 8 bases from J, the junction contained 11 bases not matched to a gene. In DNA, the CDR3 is TGTGCCAGCAGCTTACGGGCGGGGGGGGCGGACATTCAGTACTTC. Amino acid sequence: CASSLRAGGADIQYF.

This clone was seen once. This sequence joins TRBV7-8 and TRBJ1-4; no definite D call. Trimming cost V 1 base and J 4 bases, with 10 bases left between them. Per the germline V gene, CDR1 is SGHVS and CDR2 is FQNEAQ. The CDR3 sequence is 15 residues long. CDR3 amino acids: CASSLVRGYNEKLFF. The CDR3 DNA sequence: TGTGCCAGCAGCTTAGTGAGAGGGTATAATGAAAAACTGTTTTTT.

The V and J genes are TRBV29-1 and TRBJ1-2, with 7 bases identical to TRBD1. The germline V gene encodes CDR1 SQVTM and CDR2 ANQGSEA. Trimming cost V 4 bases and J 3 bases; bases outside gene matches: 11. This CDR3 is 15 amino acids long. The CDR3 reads CSVGEPRDSDYGYTF. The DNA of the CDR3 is TGCAGCGTTGGAGAGCCCCGGGACAGTGACTATGGCTACACCTTC.

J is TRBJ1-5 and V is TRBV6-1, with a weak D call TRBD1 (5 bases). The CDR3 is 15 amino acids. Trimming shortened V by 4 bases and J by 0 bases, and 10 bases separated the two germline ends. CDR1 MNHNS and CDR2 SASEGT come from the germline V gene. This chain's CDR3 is CASSVGRISNQPQHF. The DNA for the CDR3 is TGTGCCAGCAGTGTGGGGCGGATTAGCAATCAGCCCCAGCATTTT.

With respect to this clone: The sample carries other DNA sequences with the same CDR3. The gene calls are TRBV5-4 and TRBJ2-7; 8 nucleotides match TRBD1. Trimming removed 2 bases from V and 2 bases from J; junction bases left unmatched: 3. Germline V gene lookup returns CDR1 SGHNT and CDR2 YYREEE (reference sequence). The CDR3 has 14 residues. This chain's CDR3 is CASSLGRGPYEQYF. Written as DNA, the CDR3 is TGTGCCAGCAGCTTAGGCAGGGGGCCCTACGAGCAGTACTTC.

The DNA for the CDR3 is TGCGCCAGCAGTTTAGGACATCTCACCAAAAACATTCAGTACTTC. As protein: CASSLGHLTKNIQYF. This chain connects TRBV10-1 to TRBJ2-4; maybe TRBD1 (5 bases). Looked up from germline, CDR1 is WNHNN and CDR2 is SYGVQD (reference sequence). Deletions cut 5 bases from V and 2 bases from J, with 13 bases between. This CDR3 spans 15 amino acids.

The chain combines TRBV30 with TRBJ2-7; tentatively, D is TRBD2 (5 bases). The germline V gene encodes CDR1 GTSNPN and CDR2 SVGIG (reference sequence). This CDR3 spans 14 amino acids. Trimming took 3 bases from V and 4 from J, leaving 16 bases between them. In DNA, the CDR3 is TGTGCCTGGAGCAACGGACTGGAGTATTACGAGCAGTACTTC. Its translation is CAWSNGLEYYEQYF.

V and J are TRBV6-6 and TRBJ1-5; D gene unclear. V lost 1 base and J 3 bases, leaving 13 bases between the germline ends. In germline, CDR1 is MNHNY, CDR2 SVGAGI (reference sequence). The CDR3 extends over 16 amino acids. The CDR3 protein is CASSYFRGKNNQPQHF. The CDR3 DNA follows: TGTGCCAGCAGTTACTTTCGCGGGAAGAACAATCAGCCCCAGCATTTT.

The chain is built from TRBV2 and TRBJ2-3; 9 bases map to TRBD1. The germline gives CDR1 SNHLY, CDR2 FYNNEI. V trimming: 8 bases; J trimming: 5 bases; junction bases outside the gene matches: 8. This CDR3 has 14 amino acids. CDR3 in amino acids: CASQGTGGLDTQYF. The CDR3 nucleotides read TGTGCCAGCCAAGGAACAGGGGGCTTAGATACGCAGTATTTT.

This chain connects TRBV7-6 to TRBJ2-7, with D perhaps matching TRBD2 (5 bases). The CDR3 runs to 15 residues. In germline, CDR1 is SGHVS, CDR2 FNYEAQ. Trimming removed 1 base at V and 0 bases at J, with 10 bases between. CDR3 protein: CASSLGSAASYEQYF. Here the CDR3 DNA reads TGTGCCAGCAGCTTAGGTAGCGCAGCCTCCTACGAGCAGTACTTC.

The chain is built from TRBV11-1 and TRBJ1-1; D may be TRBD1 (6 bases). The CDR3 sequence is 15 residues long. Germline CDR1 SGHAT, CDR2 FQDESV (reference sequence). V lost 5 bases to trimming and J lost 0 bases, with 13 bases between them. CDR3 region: CASSPHRELNTEAFF. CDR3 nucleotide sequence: TGTGCCAGCAGCCCCCACAGGGAGTTGAACACTGAAGCTTTCTTT. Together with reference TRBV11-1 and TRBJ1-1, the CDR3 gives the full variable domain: EAEVAQSPRYKITEKSQAVAFWCDPISGHATLYWYRQILGQGPELLVQFQDESVVDDSQLPKDRFSAERLKGVDSTLKIQPAELGDSAMYLCASSPHRELNTEAFFGQGTRLTVV.

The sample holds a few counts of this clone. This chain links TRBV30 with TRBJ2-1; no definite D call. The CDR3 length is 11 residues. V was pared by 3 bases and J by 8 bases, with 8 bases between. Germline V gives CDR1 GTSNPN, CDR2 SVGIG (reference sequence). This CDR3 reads CAWRRFDEQFF. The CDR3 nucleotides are TGTGCCTGGAGGAGGTTTGATGAGCAGTTCTTC.

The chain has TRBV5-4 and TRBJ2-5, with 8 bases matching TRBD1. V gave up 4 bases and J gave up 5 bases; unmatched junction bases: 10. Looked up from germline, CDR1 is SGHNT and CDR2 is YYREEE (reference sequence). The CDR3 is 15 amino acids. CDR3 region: CASSPGQGSVETQYF. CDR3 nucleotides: TGTGCCAGCAGCCCCGGACAGGGAAGCGTCGAGACCCAGTACTTC.

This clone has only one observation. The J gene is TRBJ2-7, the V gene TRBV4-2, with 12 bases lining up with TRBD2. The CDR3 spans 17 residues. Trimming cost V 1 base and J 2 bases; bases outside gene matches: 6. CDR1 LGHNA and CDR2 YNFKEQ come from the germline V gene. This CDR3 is CASSQVTSGRTAYEQYF. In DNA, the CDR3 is TGTGCCAGCAGCCAAGTAACTAGCGGGAGGACGGCCTACGAGCAGTACTTC.

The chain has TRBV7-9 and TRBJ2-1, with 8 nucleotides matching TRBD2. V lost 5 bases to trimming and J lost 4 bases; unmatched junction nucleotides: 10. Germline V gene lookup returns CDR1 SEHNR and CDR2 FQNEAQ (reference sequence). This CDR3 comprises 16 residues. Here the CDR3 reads CASSPSGGRKYNEQFF. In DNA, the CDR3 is TGTGCCAGCAGCCCCTCGGGCGGGAGGAAATACAATGAGCAGTTCTTC.

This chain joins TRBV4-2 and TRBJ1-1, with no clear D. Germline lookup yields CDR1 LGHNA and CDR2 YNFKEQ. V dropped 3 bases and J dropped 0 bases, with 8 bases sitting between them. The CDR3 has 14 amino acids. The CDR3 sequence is CASSHRQVNTEAFF. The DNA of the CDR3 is TGTGCCAGCAGCCACCGGCAGGTGAACACTGAAGCTTTCTTT.

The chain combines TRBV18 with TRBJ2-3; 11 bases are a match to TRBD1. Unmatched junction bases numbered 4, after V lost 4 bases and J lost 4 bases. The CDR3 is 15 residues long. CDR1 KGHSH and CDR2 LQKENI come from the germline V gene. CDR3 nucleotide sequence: TGTGCCAGCTCACACCGGGACAGGGGGTCAGATACGCAGTATTTT. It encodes CASSHRDRGSDTQYF.

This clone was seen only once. The CDR3 loop reads CASSEAGTGWFNEQFF. The CDR3 coding sequence is TGTGCCAGCAGTGAAGCGGGGACAGGTTGGTTCAATGAGCAGTTCTTC. This chain links TRBV6-1 with TRBJ2-1; 8 bases map to TRBD1. V shed 0 bases, J shed 6 bases, and the junction held 7 bases outside the gene matches. CDR1 and CDR2 from the germline V gene are MNHNS and SASEGT. CDR3 length: 16 amino acids.

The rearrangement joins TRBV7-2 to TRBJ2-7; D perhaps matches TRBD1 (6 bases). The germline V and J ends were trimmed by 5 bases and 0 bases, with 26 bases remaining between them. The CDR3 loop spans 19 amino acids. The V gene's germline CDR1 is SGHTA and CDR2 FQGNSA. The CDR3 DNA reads TGTGCCAGCAGCGGATTACAGGGAACCAAGAATCCACCCTCCTACGAGCAGTACTTC. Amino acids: CASSGLQGTKNPPSYEQYF.